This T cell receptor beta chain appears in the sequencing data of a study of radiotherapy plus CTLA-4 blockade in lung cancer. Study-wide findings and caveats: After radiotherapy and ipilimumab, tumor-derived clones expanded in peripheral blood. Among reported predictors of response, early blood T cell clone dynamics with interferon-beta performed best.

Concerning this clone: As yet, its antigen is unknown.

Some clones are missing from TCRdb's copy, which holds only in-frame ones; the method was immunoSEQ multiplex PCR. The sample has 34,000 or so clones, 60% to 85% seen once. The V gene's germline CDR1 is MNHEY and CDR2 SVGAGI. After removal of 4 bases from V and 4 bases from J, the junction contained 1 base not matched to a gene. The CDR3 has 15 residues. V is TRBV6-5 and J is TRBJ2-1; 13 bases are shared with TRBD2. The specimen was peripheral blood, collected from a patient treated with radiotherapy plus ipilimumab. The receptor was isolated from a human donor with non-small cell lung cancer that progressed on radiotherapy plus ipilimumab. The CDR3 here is CASSLGLAGYNEQFF. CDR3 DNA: TGTGCCAGCAGTTTGGGACTAGCGGGATACAATGAGCAGTTCTTC.